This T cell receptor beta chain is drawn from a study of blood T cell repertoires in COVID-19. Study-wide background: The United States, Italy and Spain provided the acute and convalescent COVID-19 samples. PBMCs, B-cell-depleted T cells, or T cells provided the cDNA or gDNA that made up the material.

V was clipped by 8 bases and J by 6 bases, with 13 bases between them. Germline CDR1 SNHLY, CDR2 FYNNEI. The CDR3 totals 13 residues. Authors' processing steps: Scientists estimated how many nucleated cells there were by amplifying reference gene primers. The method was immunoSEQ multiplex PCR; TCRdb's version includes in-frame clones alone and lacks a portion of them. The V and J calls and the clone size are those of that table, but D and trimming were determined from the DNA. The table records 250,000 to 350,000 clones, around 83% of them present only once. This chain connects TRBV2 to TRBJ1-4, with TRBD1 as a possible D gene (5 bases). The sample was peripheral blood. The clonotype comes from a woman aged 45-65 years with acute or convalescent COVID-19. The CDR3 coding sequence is TGTGCCAGCGTTAAAGACAGCTATGAAAAACTGTTTTTT. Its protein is CASVKDSYEKLFF.